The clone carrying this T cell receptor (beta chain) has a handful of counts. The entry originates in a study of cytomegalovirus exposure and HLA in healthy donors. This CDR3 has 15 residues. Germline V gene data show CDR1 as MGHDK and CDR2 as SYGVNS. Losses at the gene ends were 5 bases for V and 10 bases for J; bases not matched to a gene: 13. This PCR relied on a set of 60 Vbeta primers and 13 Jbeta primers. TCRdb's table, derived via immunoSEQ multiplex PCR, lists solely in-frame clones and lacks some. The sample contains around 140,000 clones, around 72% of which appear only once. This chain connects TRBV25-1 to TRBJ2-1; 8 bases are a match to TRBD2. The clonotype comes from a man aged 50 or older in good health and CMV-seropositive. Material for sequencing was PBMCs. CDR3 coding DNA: TGTGCCAGCAGTCGGTGGACTAGCCCCGACGGGGAGCAGTTCTTC. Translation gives CASSRWTSPDGEQFF.